A single T cell receptor (beta chain) is shown here with its context. The target antigen is unknown. Use of 60 Vbeta and 13 Jbeta primers characterized the PCR. Original methodology: An analysis that came later counted 73 million or so unique TCR beta chains, approximately 10 million shared. TCRdb's copy holds only in-frame clones and misses some; the assay was immunoSEQ multiplex PCR. That table supplies the V and J calls and clone size; D and trimming were determined from the DNA. The sample has about 110,000 clones; under 80% are singletons. This record comes from a study of cytomegalovirus exposure and HLA in healthy donors. General study points: Three chains tied to CMV proved CMV antigen-specific in vitro. Among immune exposure information, only CMV serostatus was available.

Germline V gene lookup returns CDR1 SNHLY and CDR2 FYNNEI. This CDR3 spans 12 amino acids. With 8 bases removed from V and 4 bases from J, the gap between germline ends came to 11 bases. This receptor was obtained from a woman between 40 and 50 years old in good health and CMV-seropositive. This rearrangement joins TRBV2 to TRBJ1-2, with D tentatively TRBD1 (6 bases). Sequenced: PBMCs. The CDR3 sequence: CASRTGPYGYTF. The CDR3 nucleotides read TGTGCCAGCCGTACAGGGCCCTATGGCTACACCTTC.